The 18 T cell receptor beta chains below all came from one sample that was sequenced in a study of blood T cell repertoires in COVID-19 (dated by TCRdb to about 2020). Library construction relied on the immunoSEQ multiplex PCR assay. Sourced from immuneACCESS, this table was stored by TCRdb with only in-frame sequences that have V and J called. A share of the clones is absent; for the studies checked, an unresolved V gene accounts for under half, and the remainder has no known explanation. The sample records around 60,000 clones, 65% to 90% of which are singletons. 9.5% to 13% of the sample is held by the ten biggest clonotypes. Specimen: peripheral blood. The receptors were sampled from a man aged 45-65 years with COVID-19, enrolled during active disease.

The chain joins TRBV6-2 or TRBV6-3 to TRBJ2-7; 8 nucleotides match TRBD2. V trimming: 1 base; J trimming: 7 bases; junction bases outside the gene matches: 9. The germline CDR1 and CDR2 sequences are MNHEY and SVGEGT. This CDR3 comprises 15 residues. CDR3 loop: CASSYLLAGLLEQYF. The CDR3 region has the DNA TGTGCCAGCAGTTACTTGCTAGCGGGTCTCCTGGAGCAGTACTTC.

This chain links TRBV11-2 with TRBJ2-5, with 9 positions matching TRBD2. This CDR3 spans 19 amino acids. Germline CDR1 SGHAT, CDR2 FQNNGV. The trim removed 5 bases at V and 5 bases at J, leaving 21 bases unmatched. The CDR3 coding sequence is TGTGCCAGCAGCCCCAGACTAGCGGACGACCCATCTCGGGTTGAGACCCAGTACTTC. Amino acid sequence: CASSPRLADDPSRVETQYF.

The CDR3, as DNA: TGTGCCAGCACTCCCGGGACTAGCGCCTACGAGCAGTACTTC. It specifies CASTPGTSAYEQYF. The chain has TRBV28 and TRBJ2-7; 10 bases agree with TRBD2. The V gene end was trimmed by 7 bases and the J gene end by 2 bases; junction bases not matched to a gene: 5. This CDR3 is 14 amino acids long. Germline CDR1 and CDR2: MDHEN and SYDVKM.

The chain employs TRBV7-2 and TRBJ2-1; 10 bases align to TRBD2. The CDR3 is 14 amino acids. CDR1 is SGHTA and CDR2 is FQGNSA in the germline V gene. The V segment lost 6 bases and the J segment 6 bases; nucleotides outside the gene matches: 5. DNA for the CDR3: TGTGCCAGCAGTTTCGGACTAGCGGTCAATGAGCAGTTCTTC. Translating gives CASSFGLAVNEQFF.

This chain uses TRBV4-3 with TRBJ2-7, with D hard to call. CDR3 length: 15 residues. The V end lost 1 base, the J end lost 2 bases, and 12 bases lay between the germline ends. In germline, CDR1 is LGHNA, CDR2 YSLEER. DNA of the CDR3: TGCGCCAGCAGCCAAGCCCCCAGCGTGGCCTACGAGCAGTACTTC. Its protein product is CASSQAPSVAYEQYF.

The V and J genes are TRBV18 and TRBJ2-3, with D maybe TRBD2 (5 bases). Trimming left V 6 bases short and J 6 bases short, with 22 bases between. Germline-derived CDR1 and CDR2 are KGHSH and LQKENI. This CDR3 spans 16 amino acids. The CDR3 bases are TGTGCCAGCTCGGTAGGGAGTAAGCCTACCTCCGATACGCAGTATTTT. Translated, it gives CASSVGSKPTSDTQYF.

V usage is TRBV9 and J usage is TRBJ1-2; D unresolved. The CDR3 loop spans 13 amino acids. Trimming cost V 2 bases and J 0 bases, with 5 bases left between them. In germline, CDR1 is SGDLS, CDR2 YYNGEE. DNA of the CDR3: TGTGCCAGCAGCGTTAATGCTAACTATGGCTACACCTTC. Translating it yields CASSVNANYGYTF.

DNA for the CDR3: TGTGCCAGTTCCCAGACTAGCGGGTACACCGACTACGAGCAGTACTTC. This translates into CASSQTSGYTDYEQYF. This chain links TRBV19 with TRBJ2-7; the match to TRBD2 covers 10 bases. The CDR3 consists of 16 residues. Trimming took 8 bases from V and 3 from J; bases not matched to a gene: 13. Germline-derived CDR1 and CDR2 are LNHDA and SQIVND (reference sequence).

The chain carries TRBV19 and TRBJ1-5; no clear D. Germline V gene data show CDR1 as LNHDA and CDR2 as SQIVND (reference sequence). This CDR3 contains 15 residues. The germline V and J ends were trimmed by 2 bases and 0 bases, with 8 bases remaining between them. The CDR3 spells CASSIRLYSNQPQHF. The CDR3 DNA follows: TGTGCCAGTAGTATAAGACTGTATAGCAATCAGCCCCAGCATTTT.

The chain recombines TRBV29-1 with TRBJ2-7, with 8 bases matching TRBD1. CDR3 size: 12 residues. Germline V gene lookup returns CDR1 SQVTM and CDR2 ANQGSEA. Trimming removed 6 bases from V and 3 bases from J; junction bases left unmatched: 4. The CDR3 coding sequence is TGCAGCGTCCAAGGACAGGGCTACGAGCAGTACTTC. It encodes CSVQGQGYEQYF.

This chain connects TRBV5-3 to TRBJ2-5; 9 nucleotides agree with TRBD1. TRBV5-3 is sorted into the ORF group, with uncertain function. The CDR3 has 18 amino acids. V lost 3 bases, J lost 0 bases, and 12 bases stayed unmatched. CDR3 nucleotide sequence: TGTGCCAGAAGCTCCAGGGGACAGGGCCTTGTGTACCAAGAGACCCAGTACTTC. Its protein is CARSSRGQGLVYQETQYF.

The chain employs TRBV10-3 and TRBJ2-3; TRBD2 aligns across 7 bases. Germline V gene data show CDR1 as ENHRY and CDR2 as SYGVKD. V shed 2 bases, J shed 8 bases, and the junction held 7 bases outside the gene matches. The CDR3 has 14 amino acids. CDR3 region: CAISEGGSGGTQYF. The CDR3 DNA reads TGTGCCATCAGTGAGGGCGGGAGCGGCGGTACGCAGTATTTT.

The CDR3 DNA sequence: TGTGCCATCTCCCGACAGGCGTCTTCCGAGCAGTACTTC. Protein product: CAISRQASSEQYF. The rearrangement links TRBV10-3 to TRBJ2-7, with D maybe TRBD1 (6 bases). The CDR3 runs 13 residues. Germline values: CDR1 ENHRY, CDR2 SYGVKD. V was cut by 8 bases and J by 6 bases, with 17 bases left in between.

The genes are TRBV24-1 and TRBJ1-1; TRBD1 matches 7 bases. CDR1 KGHDR and CDR2 SFDVKD come from the germline V gene. V lost 6 bases and J lost 1; bases outside the gene matches: 7. This CDR3 has 15 residues. The CDR3 protein is CATSSDRAGNTEAFF. DNA for the CDR3: TGTGCCACCAGTTCAGACAGGGCTGGGAACACTGAAGCTTTCTTT.

This clone was seen just once. This chain connects TRBV7-8 to TRBJ2-1, with a tentative D call TRBD2 (5 bases). This CDR3 has 13 amino acids. V was trimmed by 3 bases and J by 8 bases, leaving 11 bases between them. The germline V gene has CDR1 SGHVS and CDR2 FQNEAQ. CDR3 amino acids: CASSFTEGDEQFF. As DNA, the CDR3 is TGTGCCAGCAGCTTCACTGAGGGTGATGAGCAGTTCTTC.

Only a few counts were recorded for this clone. V usage is TRBV7-9 and J usage is TRBJ2-7; TRBD1 aligns across 7 bases. J was trimmed by 8 bases and V by 5 bases; bases with no gene match: 6. The CDR3 is made up of 12 amino acids. Germline CDR1 is SEHNR and CDR2 is FQNEAQ (reference sequence). DNA of the CDR3: TGTGCCAGCAGCGACCGGGACAGAAAGCAGTACTTC. Its translation is CASSDRDRKQYF. Variable domain in full (rest from reference TRBV7-9 and TRBJ2-7): DTGVSQNPRHKITKRGQNVTFRCDPISEHNRLYWYRQTLGQGPEFLTYFQNEAQLEKSRLLSDRFSAERPKGSFSTLEIQRTEQGDSAMYLCASSDRDRKQYFGPGTRLTVT.

The chain links TRBV30 to TRBJ2-3; weak D call: TRBD2 (5 bases). This CDR3 contains 13 residues. Germline V lookup: CDR1 GTSNPN, CDR2 SVGIG (reference sequence). V was shortened by 0 bases and J by 7 bases, with 11 bases between the two germline ends. The DNA for the CDR3 is TGTGCCTGGAGTGTAGGACTCACGTATACGCAGTATTTT. It translates to CAWSVGLTYTQYF.

This chain joins TRBV3-1 (or the pseudogene TRBV3-2) and TRBJ2-3, with 9 positions matching TRBD2. The junction had 3 bases not matched to a gene; V was cut back by 2 bases and J by 0 bases. In germline, CDR1 is LGHDT, CDR2 YNNKEL (reference sequence). CDR3 size: 16 residues. CDR3 sequence (DNA): TGTGCCAGCAGCCAACGACTAGCGGTTAGCACAGATACGCAGTATTTT. Translated, it gives CASSQRLAVSTDTQYF.